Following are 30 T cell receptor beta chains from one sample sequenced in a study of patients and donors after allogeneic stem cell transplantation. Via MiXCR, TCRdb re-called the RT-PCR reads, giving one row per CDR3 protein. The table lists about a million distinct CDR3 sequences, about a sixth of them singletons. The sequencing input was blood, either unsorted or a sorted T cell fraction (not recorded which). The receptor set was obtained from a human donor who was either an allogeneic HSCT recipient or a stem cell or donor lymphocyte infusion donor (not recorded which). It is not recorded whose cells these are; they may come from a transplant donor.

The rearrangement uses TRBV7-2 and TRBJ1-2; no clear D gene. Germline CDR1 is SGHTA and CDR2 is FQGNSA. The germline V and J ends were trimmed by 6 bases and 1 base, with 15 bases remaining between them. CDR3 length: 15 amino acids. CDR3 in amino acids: CASSRGSGVNYGYTF. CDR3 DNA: TGTGCCAGCAGTAGAGGGTCAGGTGTTAACTATGGCTACACCTTC. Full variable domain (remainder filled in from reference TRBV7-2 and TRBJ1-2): GAGVSQSPSNKVTEKGKDVELRCDPISGHTALYWYRQSLGQGLEFLIYFQGNSAPDKSGLPSDRFSAERTGGSVSTLTIQRTQQEDSAVYLCASSRGSGVNYGYTFGSGTRLTVV.

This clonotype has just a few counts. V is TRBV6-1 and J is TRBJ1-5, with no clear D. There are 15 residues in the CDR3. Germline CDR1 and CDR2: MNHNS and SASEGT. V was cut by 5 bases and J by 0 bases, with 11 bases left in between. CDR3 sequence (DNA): TGTGCCAGCAGTCCCGACGGGAATAGCAATCAGCCCCAGCATTTT. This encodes CASSPDGNSNQPQHF.

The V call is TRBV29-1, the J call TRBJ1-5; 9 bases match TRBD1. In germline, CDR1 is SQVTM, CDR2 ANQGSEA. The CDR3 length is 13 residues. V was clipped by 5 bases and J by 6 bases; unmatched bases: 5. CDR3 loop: CSVRTGESQPQHF. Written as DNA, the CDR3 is TGCAGCGTTCGGACAGGGGAGAGTCAGCCCCAGCATTTT.

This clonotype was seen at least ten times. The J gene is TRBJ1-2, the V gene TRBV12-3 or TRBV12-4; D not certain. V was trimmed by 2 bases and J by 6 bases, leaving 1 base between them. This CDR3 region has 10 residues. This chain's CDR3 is CASSLNGYTF. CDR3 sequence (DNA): TGTGCCAGCAGTTTAAATGGCTACACCTTC.

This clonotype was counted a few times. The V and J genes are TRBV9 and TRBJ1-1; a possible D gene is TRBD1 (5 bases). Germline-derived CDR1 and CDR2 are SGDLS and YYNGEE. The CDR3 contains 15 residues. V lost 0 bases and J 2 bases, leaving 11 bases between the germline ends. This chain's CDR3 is CASSVAGAGNTEAFF. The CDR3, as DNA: TGTGCCAGCAGCGTAGCTGGGGCGGGAAACACTGAAGCTTTCTTT.

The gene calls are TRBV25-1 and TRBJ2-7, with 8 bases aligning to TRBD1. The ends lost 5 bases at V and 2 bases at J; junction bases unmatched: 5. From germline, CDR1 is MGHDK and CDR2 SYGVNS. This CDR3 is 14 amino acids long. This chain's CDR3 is CASSYRGAPYEQYF. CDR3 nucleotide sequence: TGTGCCAGCAGTTACAGGGGGGCCCCCTACGAGCAGTACTTC.

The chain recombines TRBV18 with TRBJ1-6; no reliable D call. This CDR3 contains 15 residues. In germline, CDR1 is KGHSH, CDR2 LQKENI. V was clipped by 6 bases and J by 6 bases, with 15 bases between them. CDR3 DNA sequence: TGTGCCAGCTCCCCCGAGACTCATGGTAATTCACCCCTCCACTTT. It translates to CASSPETHGNSPLHF. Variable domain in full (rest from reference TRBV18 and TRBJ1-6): NAGVMQNPRHLVRRRGQEARLRCSPMKGHSHVYWYRQLPEEGLKFMVYLQKENIIDESGMPKERFSAEFPKEGPSILRIQQVVRGDSAAYFCASSPETHGNSPLHFGNGTRLTVT.

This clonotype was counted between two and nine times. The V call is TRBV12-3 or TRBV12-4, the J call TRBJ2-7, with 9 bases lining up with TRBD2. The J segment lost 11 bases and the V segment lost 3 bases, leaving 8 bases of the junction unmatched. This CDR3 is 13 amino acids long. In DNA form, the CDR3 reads TGTGCCAGCAGTTTGGGTGCGGGGGGGCCGAAGTACTTC. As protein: CASSLGAGGPKYF.

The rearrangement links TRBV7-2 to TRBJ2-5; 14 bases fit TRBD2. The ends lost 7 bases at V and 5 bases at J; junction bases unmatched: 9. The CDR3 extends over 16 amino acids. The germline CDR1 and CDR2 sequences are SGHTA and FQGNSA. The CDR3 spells CASTLTSGGARETQYF. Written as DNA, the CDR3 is TGTGCCAGCACCCTGACTAGCGGGGGGGCTCGGGAGACCCAGTACTTC.

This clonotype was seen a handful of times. The CDR3 region is CASSLFWTRAAGIQYF. The CDR3 region has the DNA TGTGCCAGCAGTTTATTCTGGACTCGGGCGGCGGGCATTCAGTACTTC. The rearrangement uses TRBV27 and TRBJ2-4; D perhaps matches TRBD2 (5 bases). Germline V lookup: CDR1 MNHEY, CDR2 SMNVEV (reference sequence). The CDR3 is made up of 16 amino acids. V shed 1 base and J shed 9 bases, with 19 bases lying between them.

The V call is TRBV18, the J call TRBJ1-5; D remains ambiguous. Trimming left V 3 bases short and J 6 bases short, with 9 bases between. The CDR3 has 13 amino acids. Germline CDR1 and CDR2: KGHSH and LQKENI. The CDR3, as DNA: TGTGCCAGCTCACCGAAAGAGTCTCAGCCCCAGCATTTT. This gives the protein CASSPKESQPQHF.

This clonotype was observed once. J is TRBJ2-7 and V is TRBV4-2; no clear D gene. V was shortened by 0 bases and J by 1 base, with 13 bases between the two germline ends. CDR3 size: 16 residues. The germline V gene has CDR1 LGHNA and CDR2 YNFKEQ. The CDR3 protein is CASSQDADIYSYEQYF. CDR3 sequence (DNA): TGTGCCAGCAGCCAAGACGCGGATATCTATTCCTACGAGCAGTACTTC.

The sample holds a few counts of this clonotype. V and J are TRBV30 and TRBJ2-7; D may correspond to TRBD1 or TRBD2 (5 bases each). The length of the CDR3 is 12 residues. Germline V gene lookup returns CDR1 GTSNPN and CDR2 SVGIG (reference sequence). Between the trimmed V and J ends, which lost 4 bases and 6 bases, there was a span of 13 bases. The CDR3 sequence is CAWTTGRTEQYF. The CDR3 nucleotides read TGTGCCTGGACGACGGGGCGCACCGAGCAGTACTTC.

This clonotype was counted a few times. The CDR3 is CASSWTGLTYEQYF. For the CDR3, the DNA is TGTGCCAGCAGTTGGACAGGGCTGACCTACGAGCAGTACTTC. The chain couples TRBV12-3 or TRBV12-4 to TRBJ2-7; 8 bases agree with TRBD1. This CDR3 is built from 14 residues. The trim removed 4 bases at V and 2 bases at J, leaving 4 bases unmatched.

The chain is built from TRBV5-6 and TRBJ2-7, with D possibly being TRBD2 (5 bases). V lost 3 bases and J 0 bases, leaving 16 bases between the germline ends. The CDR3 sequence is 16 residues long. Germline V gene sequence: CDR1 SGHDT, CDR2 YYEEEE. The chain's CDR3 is CASSYWTGYTSYEQYF. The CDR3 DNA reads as TGTGCCAGCAGCTACTGGACGGGATACACCTCCTACGAGCAGTACTTC.

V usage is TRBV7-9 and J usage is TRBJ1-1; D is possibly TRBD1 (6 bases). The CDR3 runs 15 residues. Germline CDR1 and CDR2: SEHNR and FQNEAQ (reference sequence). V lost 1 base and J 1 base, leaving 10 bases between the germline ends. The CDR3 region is CASSLVAGENTEAFF. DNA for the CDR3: TGTGCCAGCAGCTTAGTCGCAGGGGAGAACACTGAAGCTTTCTTT.

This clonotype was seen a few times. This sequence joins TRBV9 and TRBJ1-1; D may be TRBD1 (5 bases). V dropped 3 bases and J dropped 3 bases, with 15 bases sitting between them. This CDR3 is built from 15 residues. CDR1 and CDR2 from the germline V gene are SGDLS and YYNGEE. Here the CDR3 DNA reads TGTGCCAGCAGCGCCGCGGGACGGAGGGACACTGAAGCTTTCTTT. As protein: CASSAAGRRDTEAFF.

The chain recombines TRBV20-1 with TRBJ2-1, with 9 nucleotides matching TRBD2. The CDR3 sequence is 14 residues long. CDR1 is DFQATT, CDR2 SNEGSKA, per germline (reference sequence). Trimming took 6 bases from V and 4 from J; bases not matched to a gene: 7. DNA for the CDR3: TGCAGTGCCGAGAGACTAGCGGCTTACAATGAGCAGTTCTTC. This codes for CSAERLAAYNEQFF.

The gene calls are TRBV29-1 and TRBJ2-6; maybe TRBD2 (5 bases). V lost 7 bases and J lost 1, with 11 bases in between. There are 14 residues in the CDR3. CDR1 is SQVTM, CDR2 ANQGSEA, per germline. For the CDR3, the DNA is TGCAGCGCCGGCCGGGATTCTGGGGCCAACGTCCTGACTTTC. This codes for CSAGRDSGANVLTF.

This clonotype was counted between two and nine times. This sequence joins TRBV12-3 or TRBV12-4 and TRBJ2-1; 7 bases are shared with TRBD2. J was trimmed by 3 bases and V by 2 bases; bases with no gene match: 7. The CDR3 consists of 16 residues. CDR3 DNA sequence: TGTGCCAGCAGTTTACTAGGCGGGAGATTCTACAATGAGCAGTTCTTC. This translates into CASSLLGGRFYNEQFF.

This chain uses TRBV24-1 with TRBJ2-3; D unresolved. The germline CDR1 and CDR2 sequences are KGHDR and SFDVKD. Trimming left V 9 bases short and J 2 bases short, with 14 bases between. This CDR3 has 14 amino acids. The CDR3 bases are TGTGCCACCGCCCCAGCTTCTATCACAGATACGCAGTATTTT. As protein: CATAPASITDTQYF.

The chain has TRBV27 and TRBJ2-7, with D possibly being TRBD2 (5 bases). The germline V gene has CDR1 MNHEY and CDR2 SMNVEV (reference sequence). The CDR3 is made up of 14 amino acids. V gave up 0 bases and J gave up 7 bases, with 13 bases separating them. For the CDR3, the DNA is TGTGCCAGCAGTTTATCAACGGGGTCGTCTGAGCAGTACTTC. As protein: CASSLSTGSSEQYF.

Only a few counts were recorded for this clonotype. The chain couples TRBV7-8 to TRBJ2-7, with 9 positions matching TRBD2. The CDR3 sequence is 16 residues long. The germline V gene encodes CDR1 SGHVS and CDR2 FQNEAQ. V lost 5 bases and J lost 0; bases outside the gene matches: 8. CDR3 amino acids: CASSTNSGSGSYEQYF. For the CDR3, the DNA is TGTGCCAGCAGCACCAATAGCGGGAGTGGCTCCTACGAGCAGTACTTC.

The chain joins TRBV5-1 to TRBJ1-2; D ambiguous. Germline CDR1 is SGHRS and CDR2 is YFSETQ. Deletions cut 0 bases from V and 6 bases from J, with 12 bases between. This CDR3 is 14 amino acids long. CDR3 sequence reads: CASSLVKGRDGYTF. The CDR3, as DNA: TGCGCCAGCAGCTTGGTAAAGGGAAGGGATGGCTACACCTTC.

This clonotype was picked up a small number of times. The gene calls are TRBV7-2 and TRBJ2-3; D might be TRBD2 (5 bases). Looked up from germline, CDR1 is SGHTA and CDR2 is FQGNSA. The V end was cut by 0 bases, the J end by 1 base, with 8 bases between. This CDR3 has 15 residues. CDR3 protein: CASSLADSRTDTQYF. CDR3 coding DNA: TGTGCCAGCAGCTTAGCGGACTCACGCACAGATACGCAGTATTTT.

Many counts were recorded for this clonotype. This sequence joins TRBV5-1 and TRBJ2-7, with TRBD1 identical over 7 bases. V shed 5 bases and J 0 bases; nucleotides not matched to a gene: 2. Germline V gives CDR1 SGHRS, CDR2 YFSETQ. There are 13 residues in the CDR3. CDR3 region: CASRRTGSYEQYF. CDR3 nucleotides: TGCGCCAGCAGACGGACAGGCTCCTACGAGCAGTACTTC.

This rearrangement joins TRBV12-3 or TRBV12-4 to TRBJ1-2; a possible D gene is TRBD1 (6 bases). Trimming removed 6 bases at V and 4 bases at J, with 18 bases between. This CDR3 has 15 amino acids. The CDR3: CASRKPGHISYGYTF. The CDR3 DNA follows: TGTGCCAGCAGGAAACCGGGACATATATCCTATGGCTACACCTTC.

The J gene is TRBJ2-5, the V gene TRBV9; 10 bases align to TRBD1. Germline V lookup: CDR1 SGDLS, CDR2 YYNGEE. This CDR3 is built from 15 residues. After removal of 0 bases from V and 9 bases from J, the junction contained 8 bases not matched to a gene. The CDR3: CASSVGGQGISPQYF. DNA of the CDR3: TGTGCCAGCAGCGTAGGGGGACAGGGGATAAGTCCCCAGTACTTC.

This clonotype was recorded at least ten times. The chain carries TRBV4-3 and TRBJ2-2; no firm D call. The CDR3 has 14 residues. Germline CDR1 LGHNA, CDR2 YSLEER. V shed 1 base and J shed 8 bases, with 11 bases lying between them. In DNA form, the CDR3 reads TGCGCCAGCAGCCAAGGAGATAGCCTGGGGGAGCTGTTTTTT. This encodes CASSQGDSLGELFF.

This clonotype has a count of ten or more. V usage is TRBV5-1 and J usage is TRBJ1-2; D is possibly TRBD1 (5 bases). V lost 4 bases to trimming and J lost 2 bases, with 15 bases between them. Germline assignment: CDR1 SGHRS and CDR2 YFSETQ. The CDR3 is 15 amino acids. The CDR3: CASSPSGGTNYGYTF. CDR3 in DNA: TGCGCCAGCAGCCCGTCGGGGGGGACGAACTATGGCTACACCTTC.